This TCR beta chain was recorded in a study of CD8 T cells in ankylosing spondylitis. TCRdb called the 5' RACE reads again in MiXCR, with one record for every CDR3 protein. There are a few hundred thousand distinct CDR3 sequences in the sample; 24% occur only once, and roughly 0.67% lies in the top ten. Trimming removed 5 bases at V and 11 bases at J, with 16 bases between. Germline CDR1 DFQATT, CDR2 SNEGSKA (reference sequence). The CDR3 is made up of 13 amino acids. The table lists this clonotype with a few counts. The chain uses TRBV20-1 and TRBJ1-6; D gene unclear. Sequencing was carried out using blood, either unsorted or a sorted T cell fraction (not recorded which). The TCR was taken from a male donor with ankylosing spondylitis or in good health (not recorded which). CDR3 region: CSASPGGFAPLHF. The CDR3 nucleotides read TGCAGTGCTTCCCCGGGCGGCTTTGCACCCCTCCACTTT.